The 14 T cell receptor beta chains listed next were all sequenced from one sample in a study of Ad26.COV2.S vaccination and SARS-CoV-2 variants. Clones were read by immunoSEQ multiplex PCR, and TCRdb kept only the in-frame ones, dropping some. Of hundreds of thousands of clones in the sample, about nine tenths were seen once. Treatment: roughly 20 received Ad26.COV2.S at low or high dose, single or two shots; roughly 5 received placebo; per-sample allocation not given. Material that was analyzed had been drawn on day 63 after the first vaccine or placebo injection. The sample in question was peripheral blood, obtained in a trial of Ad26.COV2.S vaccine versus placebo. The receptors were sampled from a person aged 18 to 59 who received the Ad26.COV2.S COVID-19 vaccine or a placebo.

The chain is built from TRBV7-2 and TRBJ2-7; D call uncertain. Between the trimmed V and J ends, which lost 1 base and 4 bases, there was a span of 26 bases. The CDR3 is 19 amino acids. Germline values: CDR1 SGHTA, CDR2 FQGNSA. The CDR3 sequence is CASSLGFPATYLSSYEQYF. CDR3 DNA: TGTGCCAGCAGCTTAGGATTTCCCGCAACCTACCTTTCTTCTTACGAGCAGTACTTC. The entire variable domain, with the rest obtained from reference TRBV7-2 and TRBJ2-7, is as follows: GAGVSQSPSNKVTEKGKDVELRCDPISGHTALYWYRQSLGQGLEFLIYFQGNSAPDKSGLPSDRFSAERTGGSVSTLTIQRTQQEDSAVYLCASSLGFPATYLSSYEQYFGPGTRLTVT.

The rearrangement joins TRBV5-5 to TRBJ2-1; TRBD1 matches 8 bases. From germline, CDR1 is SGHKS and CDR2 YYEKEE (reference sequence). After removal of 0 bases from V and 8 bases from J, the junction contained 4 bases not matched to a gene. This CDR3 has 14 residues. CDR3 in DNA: TGTGCCAGCAGCTTGGCGGCAGGGGGCTATGAGCAGTTCTTC. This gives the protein CASSLAAGGYEQFF.

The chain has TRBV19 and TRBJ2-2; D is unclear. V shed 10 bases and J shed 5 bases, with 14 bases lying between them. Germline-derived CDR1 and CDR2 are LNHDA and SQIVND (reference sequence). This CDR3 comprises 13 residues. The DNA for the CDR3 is TGTGCCATAAGATCCCCGCGGACCGGGGAGCTGTTTTTT. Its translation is CAIRSPRTGELFF.

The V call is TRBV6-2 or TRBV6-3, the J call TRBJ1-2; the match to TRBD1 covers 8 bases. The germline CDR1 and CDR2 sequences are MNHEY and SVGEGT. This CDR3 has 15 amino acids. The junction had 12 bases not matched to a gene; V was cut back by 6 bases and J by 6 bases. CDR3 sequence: CASSSMDREFDGYTF. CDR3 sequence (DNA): TGTGCCAGCAGCTCTATGGACAGGGAATTTGATGGCTACACCTTC.

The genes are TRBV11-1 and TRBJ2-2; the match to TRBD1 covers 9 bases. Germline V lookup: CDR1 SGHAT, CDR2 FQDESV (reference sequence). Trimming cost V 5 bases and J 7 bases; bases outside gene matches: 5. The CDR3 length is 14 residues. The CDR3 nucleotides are TGTGCCAGCAGCAATGGACAGGGGTTCGGGGAGCTGTTTTTT. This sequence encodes CASSNGQGFGELFF.

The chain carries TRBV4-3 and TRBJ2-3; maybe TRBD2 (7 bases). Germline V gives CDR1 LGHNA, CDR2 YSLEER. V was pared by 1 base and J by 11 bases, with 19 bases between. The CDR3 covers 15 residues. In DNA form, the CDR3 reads TGCGCCAGCAGCCAAGCGGGGGGCGTGACCCAGAAGCAGTATTTT. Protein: CASSQAGGVTQKQYF.

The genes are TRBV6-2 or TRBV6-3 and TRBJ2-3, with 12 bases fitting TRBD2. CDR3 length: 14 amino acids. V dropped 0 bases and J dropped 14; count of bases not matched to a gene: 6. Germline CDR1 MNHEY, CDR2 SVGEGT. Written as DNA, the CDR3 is TGTGCCAGCAGTTACTCCCGACTAGCGGGGGATCGGTATTTT. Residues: CASSYSRLAGDRYF.

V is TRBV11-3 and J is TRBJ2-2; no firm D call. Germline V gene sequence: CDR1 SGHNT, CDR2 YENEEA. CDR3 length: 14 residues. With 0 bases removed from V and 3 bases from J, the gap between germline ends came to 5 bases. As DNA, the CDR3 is TGTGCCAGCAGCTTAGATCGGGACACCGGGGAGCTGTTTTTT. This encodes CASSLDRDTGELFF.

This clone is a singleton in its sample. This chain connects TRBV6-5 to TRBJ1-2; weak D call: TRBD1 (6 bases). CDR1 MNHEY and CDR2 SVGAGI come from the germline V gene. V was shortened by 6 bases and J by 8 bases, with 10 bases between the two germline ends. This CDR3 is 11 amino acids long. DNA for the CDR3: TGTGCCAGCAGGGACAGAGGAGGCTACACCTTC. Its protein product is CASRDRGGYTF.

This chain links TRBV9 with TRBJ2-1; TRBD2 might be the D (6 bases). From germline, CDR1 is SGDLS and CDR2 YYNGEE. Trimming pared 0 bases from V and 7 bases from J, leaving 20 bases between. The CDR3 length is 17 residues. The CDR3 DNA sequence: TGTGCCAGCAGCGTAGCTAAGGTTAGCGGATTTAGTAATGAGCAGTTCTTC. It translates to CASSVAKVSGFSNEQFF.

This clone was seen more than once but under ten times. The CDR3 DNA reads as TGTGCCAGCAGCCAAGATGGTGGGGGGTACGAGCAGTACTTC. Translating it yields CASSQDGGGYEQYF. The chain is built from TRBV14 and TRBJ2-7, with D maybe TRBD2 (6 bases). The CDR3 is 14 residues long. Germline CDR1 and CDR2: SGHDN and FVKESK. Between the trimmed V and J ends, which lost 0 bases and 4 bases, there was a span of 10 bases. The whole variable domain, filled in from reference TRBV14 and TRBJ2-7, reads EAGVTQFPSHSVIEKGQTVTLRCDPISGHDNLYWYRRVMGKEIKFLLHFVKESKQDESGMPNNRFLAERTGGTYSTLKVQPAELEDSGVYFCASSQDGGGYEQYFGPGTRLTVT.

CDR3 nucleotides: TGTGCCGCAACCGCAGCCTCAATTAGCAATGAGCAGTTCTTC. Its protein product is CAATAASISNEQFF. The V gene is TRBV30, the J gene TRBJ2-1; D gene unclear. Germline V gives CDR1 GTSNPN, CDR2 SVGIG (reference sequence). The CDR3 covers 14 residues. V was clipped by 8 bases and J by 6 bases, with 20 bases between them. The full variable domain, with the rest looked up from reference TRBV30 and TRBJ2-1, is SQTIHQWPATLVQPVGSPLSLECTVEGTSNPNLYWYRQAAGRGLQLLFYSVGIGQISSEVPQNLSASRPQDRQFILSSKKLLLSDSGFYLCAATAASISNEQFFGPGTRLTVL.

This chain's CDR3 is CASSPNGAVAGNTIYF. DNA of the CDR3: TGTGCCAGCAGCCCCAACGGGGCAGTGGCTGGAAACACCATATATTTT. The V and J genes are TRBV7-2 and TRBJ1-3; possible D gene TRBD1, 5 bases. Germline CDR1 is SGHTA and CDR2 is FQGNSA. V was cut by 5 bases and J by 2 bases, with 16 bases left in between. The CDR3 length is 16 residues.

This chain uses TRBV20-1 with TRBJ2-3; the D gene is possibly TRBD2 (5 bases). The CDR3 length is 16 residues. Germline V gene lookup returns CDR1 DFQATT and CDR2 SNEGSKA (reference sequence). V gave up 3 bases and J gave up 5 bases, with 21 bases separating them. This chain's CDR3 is CSASDGTLGIEDTQYF. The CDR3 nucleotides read TGCAGTGCTAGTGATGGCACCCTCGGGATAGAAGATACGCAGTATTTT.